Reported below is one T cell receptor (beta chain). As yet, its antigen is unknown. The data stem from a study of blood T cells in healthy people across ages. General study points: Donors of long life had a larger count of naive CD4+ cells and greater diversity than aged donors.

With 6 bases removed from V and 4 bases from J, the gap between germline ends came to 19 bases. The CDR3 contains 16 residues. Germline V gene sequence: CDR1 MNHEY, CDR2 SMNVEV (reference sequence). Every donor gave 8 to 10 milliliters of peripheral blood. The authors isolated at least 6 million PBMCs per sample. A second PCR of roughly 6 to 12 cycles used a sample-barcoded 5' primer and a J-beta primer mix. Each CDR3 protein is one row after TCRdb ran MiXCR on the 5' RACE reads. The sample records more than 1.4 million distinct CDR3 sequences, approximately 40% being singletons. Sequencing used blood. V and J are TRBV27 and TRBJ2-1, with D maybe TRBD2 (5 bases). This TCR was sampled from a woman aged 18-30 years in good health. DNA of the CDR3: TGTGCCAGCAGGGCAACTAGTAGTTGGGGATACAATGAGCAGTTCTTC. Its protein product is CASRATSSWGYNEQFF.